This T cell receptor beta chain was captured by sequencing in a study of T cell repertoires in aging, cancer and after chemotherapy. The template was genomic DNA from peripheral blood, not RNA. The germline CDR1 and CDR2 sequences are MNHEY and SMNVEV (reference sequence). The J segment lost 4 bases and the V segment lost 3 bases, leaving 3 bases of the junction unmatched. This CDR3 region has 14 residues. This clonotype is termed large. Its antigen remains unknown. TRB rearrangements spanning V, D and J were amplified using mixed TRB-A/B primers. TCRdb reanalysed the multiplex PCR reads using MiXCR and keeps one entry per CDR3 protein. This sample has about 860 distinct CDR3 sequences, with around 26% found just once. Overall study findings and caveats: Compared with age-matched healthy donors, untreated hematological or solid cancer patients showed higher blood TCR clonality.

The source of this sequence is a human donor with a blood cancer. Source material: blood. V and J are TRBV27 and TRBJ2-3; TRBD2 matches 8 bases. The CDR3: CASSFAAGADTQYF. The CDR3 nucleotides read TGTGCCAGCAGTTTTGCAGCGGGGGCAGATACGCAGTATTTT.